The rows below give T cell receptor beta chains drawn from one sample of a study of cytomegalovirus exposure and HLA in healthy donors. The data were produced by immunoSEQ multiplex PCR, yet TCRdb's version contains in-frame clones alone and is incomplete. The data show approximately 110,000 clones, around 80% seen once. The specimen sequenced was PBMCs. The receptors originated from a man aged 50-59 years in good health and CMV-seronegative. Both conserved end residues are part of each CDR3.

>TRBV28|TRBJ2-1
CASMGARSYNEQFF
>TRBV7-2|TRBJ2-2
CASTTGGGASSGELFF
>TRBV5-1|TRBJ2-5
CASSFGTGQETQYF
>TRBV6-1|TRBJ1-3
CASSEWPGNTIYF
>TRBV5-1|TRBJ2-7
CASSPSTGGSEQYF
>TRBV6-1|TRBJ1-2
CASTSGPEFGYGYTF
>TRBV7-2|TRBJ2-3
CASSSTGHGTDTQYF
>TRBV7-9|TRBJ1-3
CASSSRTGRGSGNTIYF
>TRBV2|TRBJ1-2
CASSGTGDYGYTF
>TRBV9|TRBJ1-1
CASSVAYRSEAFF
>TRBV5-6|TRBJ2-2
CASSLVGGAHTGELFF
>TRBV5-1|TRBJ1-2
CASSFDSYGYTF
>TRBV28|TRBJ2-3
CASSWADTVTDTQYF
>TRBV25-1|TRBJ1-5
CASSAHGPEGQPQHF
>TRBV9|TRBJ2-2
CASSVKLQGVTGELFF
>TRBV20-1|TRBJ2-7
CSASLEHEQYF
>TRBV9|TRBJ1-1
CASSRDRARTEAFF
>TRBV5-1|TRBJ2-1
CASSSLAGGYNEQFF